What follows is one T cell receptor beta chain and its context. This specimen comes from a study of control samples from healthy donors and cancer patients. Measured with immunoSEQ multiplex PCR; TCRdb has only the in-frame clones, and not every one. The sample has about 130,000 clones, roughly 92% seen once; the top ten hold 4.5% to 7%. Germline V CDR1 and CDR2: SGHDN, FVKESK. The germline V and J ends were trimmed by 3 bases and 1 base, with 13 bases remaining between them. This CDR3 is built from 16 residues. The chain employs TRBV14 and TRBJ2-4; the D gene could be TRBD1 or TRBD2 (6 bases each). Sequencing input: blood. The receptor was isolated from a young man in good health. CDR3 in DNA: TGTGCCAGCAGCCATCGTGAAGGGGGGGCCAAAAACATTCAGTACTTC. Translation: CASSHREGGAKNIQYF.